The 6 T cell receptor beta chains presented below share a single source sample, sequenced in a study of control samples from healthy donors and cancer patients (TCRdb year 2020). Library construction relied on the immunoSEQ multiplex PCR assay. In its TCRdb copy, this immuneACCESS table keeps in-frame sequences only and misses some clones. Where compared with another copy, unresolved V genes explain less than half of these, and the others have no known cause. The sample includes tens of thousands of clones, with roughly nine tenths observed a single time. Less than 2% of the sample is held by the ten biggest clonotypes. The sequenced sample consisted of PBMCs. The receptors were sampled from a middle-aged man with colorectal cancer.

The chain combines TRBV11-2 with TRBJ2-5; 7 bases map to TRBD1. The CDR3 runs to 13 residues. Germline-derived CDR1 and CDR2 are SGHAT and FQNNGV. J gave up 5 bases and V 5 bases, and 5 bases lay outside the gene matches. CDR3 in amino acids: CASSDRVVETQYF. The CDR3 nucleotides read TGTGCCAGCAGCGACAGGGTTGTCGAGACCCAGTACTTC.

The chain is built from TRBV12-3 or TRBV12-4 and TRBJ2-7; TRBD1 agrees at 9 bases. The CDR3 has 13 amino acids. V gave up 5 bases and J gave up 10 bases; unmatched junction bases: 9. CDR3: CASSIRQGVRQYF. CDR3 DNA: TGTGCCAGCAGTATACGACAGGGGGTCCGACAGTACTTC.

This chain uses TRBV3-1 (or the pseudogene TRBV3-2) with TRBJ2-7; TRBD2 matches 7 bases. Per germline, CDR1 LGHDT and CDR2 YNNKEL (reference sequence). V dropped 0 bases and J dropped 5; count of bases not matched to a gene: 7. The CDR3 consists of 15 residues. CDR3 DNA sequence: TGTGCCAGCAGCCAAGATTGGCGGGGGTCCCACGAGCAGTACTTC. Translated, it gives CASSQDWRGSHEQYF.

This clone appeared once. The chain combines TRBV2 with TRBJ2-5; 8 bases agree with TRBD2. Germline CDR1 is SNHLY and CDR2 is FYNNEI. V was clipped by 7 bases and J by 4 bases; unmatched bases: 8. This CDR3 has 14 amino acids. CDR3 sequence: CASTTGTSRETQYF. The CDR3 DNA follows: TGTGCCAGCACCACCGGGACTAGTCGAGAGACCCAGTACTTC.

The chain recombines TRBV13 with TRBJ2-5; 9 nucleotides line up with TRBD1. V gave up 10 bases and J gave up 4 bases; unmatched junction bases: 10. The CDR3 totals 14 residues. CDR1 is PRHDT, CDR2 FYEKMQ, per germline (reference sequence). The DNA of the CDR3 is TGTGCCACCCGTTGGACAGGGGAAGGAGAGACCCAGTACTTC. Translated, it gives CATRWTGEGETQYF.

Written as DNA, the CDR3 is TGCGCCAGCAGCCCCCGGACTTCCCCAATGGGCTACACCTTC. It codes for CASSPRTSPMGYTF. V usage is TRBV4-1 and J usage is TRBJ1-2, with D unclear. The V gene's germline CDR1 is MGHRA and CDR2 YSYEKL. The CDR3 runs to 14 residues. The V gene lost 4 bases and the J gene lost 8 bases, with 17 bases spanning the gap.